What follows describes a single TCR beta chain. Its antigen is currently unknown. V dropped 5 bases and J dropped 3; count of bases not matched to a gene: 9. This CDR3 contains 16 residues. CDR1 is SGHTA, CDR2 FQGTGA, per germline. The data were taken from a study of shared clonotypes between healthy human individuals. Study results and limitations: Rarefaction showed sorted-subset sequencing was incomplete despite large depth. Among donors, clonotype sharing was expected to be affected by sequencing depth. Across a few donors, naive CD4 shared around 5.1%, naive CD8 more than 3%, memory CD4 roughly 2.5%, memory CD8 about 0.4%.

Several immunoSEQ 96-well plates shared each subset's DNA, each plate a replicate. Assay: immunoSEQ multiplex PCR; the TCRdb copy retains only in-frame clones and omits some. The data show some 2 million clones, 95% seen once. The J gene is TRBJ2-3, the V gene TRBV7-3, with 9 bases fitting TRBD2. The specimen sequenced was naive CD4+ T cells sorted from blood. Subset defined: CD45RA+ positively selected. This receptor was obtained from a man aged 18-30 years in good health. The CDR3 DNA sequence: TGTGCCAGCAGCCCCCGGGCGGGGGGGCTTACAGATACGCAGTATTTT. It codes for CASSPRAGGLTDTQYF.